The 18 T cell receptor beta chains listed next were all sequenced from one sample in a study of T cells in Graves' hyperthyroidism and ophthalmopathy. TCR beta CDR3 regions were amplified from RNA. HTBI primers were used for first-round RT-PCR of the TCR CDR3. One entry per CDR3 protein results from TCRdb running MiXCR on the multiplex PCR reads. The sample includes some 510,000 distinct CDR3 sequences, less than 25% seen only once; the top ten take approximately 26%. The sample taken for sequencing was blood. These receptors originate from a young man with Graves' hyperthyroidism.

The chain carries TRBV6-4 and TRBJ2-7; possibly TRBD2 for D (6 bases). The V end lost 3 bases, the J end lost 5 bases, and 14 bases lay between the germline ends. The CDR3 is made up of 14 amino acids. Germline loops: CDR1 MRHNA, CDR2 SNTAGT. Here the CDR3 DNA reads TGTGCCAGCAGTGAGACGGGGGAATCTCACGAGCAGTACTTC. This codes for CASSETGESHEQYF.

This clonotype was found many times. This chain joins TRBV6-5 and TRBJ2-5, with 7 bases matching TRBD1. V lost 2 bases to trimming and J lost 1 base; unmatched junction nucleotides: 1. CDR1 and CDR2 from the germline V gene are MNHEY and SVGAGI. The CDR3 loop spans 14 amino acids. The CDR3 DNA reads as TGTGCCAGCAGTTACGGGACAGTCCAAGAGACCCAGTACTTC. Residues: CASSYGTVQETQYF.

The genes are TRBV12-3 or TRBV12-4 and TRBJ2-3, with D tentatively TRBD2 (5 bases). The CDR3 totals 20 residues. Deletions cut 3 bases from V and 2 bases from J, with 27 bases between. CDR3 loop: CASSFLVHGESDEDTDTQYF. CDR3 coding DNA: TGTGCCAGCAGTTTTCTGGTTCACGGGGAATCAGATGAGGACACAGATACGCAGTATTTT.

This clonotype was seen many times. The CDR3 coding sequence is TGTGCCAGCAGGCAGACAGGGTACGAGCAGTACTTC. Protein: CASRQTGYEQYF. The chain joins TRBV12-3 or TRBV12-4 to TRBJ2-7; TRBD1 matches at 7 bases. The junction had 3 bases not matched to a gene; V was cut back by 6 bases and J by 4 bases. CDR3 length: 12 residues.

The V call is TRBV11-2, the J call TRBJ1-5, with a weak D call TRBD1 (6 bases). V shed 5 bases and J shed 5 bases, with 19 bases lying between them. Germline V gives CDR1 SGHAT, CDR2 FQNNGV. This CDR3 spans 16 amino acids. CDR3 region: CASSPGGTDSHQPQHF. As DNA, the CDR3 is TGTGCCAGCAGCCCGGGAGGCACGGACAGCCATCAGCCCCAGCATTTT. Combining the CDR3 with reference TRBV11-2 and TRBJ1-5 gives the whole variable domain EAGVAQSPRYKIIEKRQSVAFWCNPISGHATLYWYQQILGQGPKLLIQFQNNGVVDDSQLPKDRFSAERLKGVDSTLKIQPAKLEDSAVYLCASSPGGTDSHQPQHFGDGTRLSIL.

This clonotype came up a few times. The chain uses TRBV2 and TRBJ1-2; possible D gene TRBD1, 6 bases. Trimming removed 10 bases from V and 4 bases from J, with 13 bases in between. CDR3 size: 12 residues. Germline V gene lookup returns CDR1 SNHLY and CDR2 FYNNEI. CDR3 sequence reads: CATSWGRYGYTF. CDR3 nucleotides: TGTGCCACCTCCTGGGGGCGCTATGGCTACACCTTC.

For the CDR3, the DNA is TGTGCCAGCAGCCAAGACTGGACAGGGGAGGAGACCCAGTACTTC. Amino acids: CASSQDWTGEETQYF. The rearrangement links TRBV3-1 to TRBJ2-5, with TRBD1 matching 9 bases. CDR1 and CDR2 from the germline V gene are LGHDT and YNNKEL (reference sequence). V trimming: 0 bases; J trimming: 5 bases; junction bases outside the gene matches: 4. CDR3 length equals 15 residues.

The sample holds many counts of this clonotype. The chain recombines TRBV29-1 with TRBJ1-1, with D possibly matching TRBD1 (5 bases). The CDR3 consists of 13 residues. V dropped 4 bases and J dropped 0 bases, with 9 bases sitting between them. Germline lookup yields CDR1 SQVTM and CDR2 ANQGSEA. CDR3 protein: CSVGWDLNTEAFF. The CDR3 coding sequence is TGCAGCGTTGGCTGGGACCTGAACACTGAAGCTTTCTTT.

This clonotype showed up many times. The rearrangement uses TRBV28 and TRBJ1-5, with 7 bases lining up with TRBD1. Germline assignment: CDR1 MDHEN and CDR2 SYDVKM. Trimming took 3 bases from V and 0 from J; bases not matched to a gene: 20. The CDR3 contains 21 residues. DNA of the CDR3: TGTGCCAGCAGTTTCCTTAGGAGACAGGGTGTCTTTAGGCTTAGCAATCAGCCCCAGCATTTT. Translating gives CASSFLRRQGVFRLSNQPQHF.

This clonotype was found many times. The chain couples TRBV19 to TRBJ1-2; D gene unclear. With 8 bases removed from V and 7 bases from J, the gap between germline ends came to 20 bases. The germline CDR1 and CDR2 sequences are LNHDA and SQIVND (reference sequence). The CDR3 has 14 amino acids. The CDR3 bases are TGTGCCAGTTCCTCCGTTGGGCAGCAGCTTGGCTACACCTTC. It is translated as CASSSVGQQLGYTF.

Ten or more counts support this clonotype. V usage is TRBV6-1 and J usage is TRBJ1-1; 7 nucleotides match TRBD1. Trimming took 4 bases from V and 5 from J; bases not matched to a gene: 7. This CDR3 contains 14 residues. Per the germline V gene, CDR1 is MNHNS and CDR2 is SASEGT. The CDR3 coding sequence is TGTGCCAGCAGTGTAACAGGGGATCGGACTGAAGCTTTCTTT. The encoded protein is CASSVTGDRTEAFF.

This clonotype came up many times. V gene TRBV12-3 or TRBV12-4 combines with J gene TRBJ2-7; 8 nucleotides line up with TRBD1. The CDR3 has 14 amino acids. With 5 bases clipped from V and 0 bases from J, the junction kept 3 bases outside the gene matches. The CDR3 region has the DNA TGTGCCAGCAGTAGACAGGGGTCCTCCTACGAGCAGTACTTC. Amino acids: CASSRQGSSYEQYF.

This clonotype was recorded at least ten times. V usage is TRBV24-1 and J usage is TRBJ2-5, with D perhaps TRBD2 (6 bases). The CDR3 sequence is 14 residues long. Germline CDR1 is KGHDR and CDR2 is SFDVKD. Trimming stripped 2 bases from V and 3 bases from J, with 9 bases between. The CDR3 here is CATSDSRREETQYF. In DNA, the CDR3 is TGTGCCACCAGTGATTCAAGGAGGGAAGAGACCCAGTACTTC.

This clonotype has just one count. The chain has TRBV2 and TRBJ1-1, with no clear D. The germline V and J ends were trimmed by 2 bases and 3 bases, with 7 bases remaining between them. The germline V gene has CDR1 SNHLY and CDR2 FYNNEI. The CDR3 sequence is 13 residues long. The CDR3 loop reads CASSEFDDTEAFF. In DNA, the CDR3 is TGTGCCAGCAGTGAATTCGATGACACTGAAGCTTTCTTT.

This clonotype was detected many times. The chain couples TRBV20-1 to TRBJ1-3; TRBD1 is a possible D gene (5 bases). The CDR3 extends over 14 amino acids. The ends were cut back, 4 bases at V and 0 bases at J, with 10 bases in the middle. The germline V gene has CDR1 DFQATT and CDR2 SNEGSKA (reference sequence). The CDR3 DNA reads TGCAGTGCTACATTAGACAGCTCTGGAAACACCATATATTTT. Its protein is CSATLDSSGNTIYF.

The table lists this clonotype with many counts. The gene calls are TRBV28 and TRBJ2-5; D tentatively fits TRBD1 or TRBD2 (5 bases each). The CDR3 runs to 13 residues. Per the germline V gene, CDR1 is MDHEN and CDR2 is SYDVKM. Trimming removed 3 bases from V and 9 bases from J, with 14 bases in between. CDR3 nucleotides: TGTGCCAGCAGTTTTATACAGGCCGGGGCCCAGTACTTC. Translation gives CASSFIQAGAQYF.

Ten or more counts support this clonotype. The chain has TRBV20-1 and TRBJ1-1; no definite D call. Germline V gene data show CDR1 as DFQATT and CDR2 as SNEGSKA (reference sequence). The CDR3 runs to 13 residues. Trimming shortened V by 5 bases and J by 1 base, and 11 bases separated the two germline ends. Here the CDR3 reads CSASKLRNTEAFF. The CDR3 DNA reads TGCAGTGCTTCGAAACTGAGGAACACTGAAGCTTTCTTT.

Remarks on this clonotype: A much bigger clone sits one base away, suggesting this may be a read error. No conserved phenylalanine or tryptophan ends this CDR3, so it is likely a read error. The chain is built from TRBV7-9 and TRBJ2-2; D is unclear. Trimming cost V 3 bases and J 7 bases, with 9 bases left between them. CDR3 length equals 13 residues. CDR1 SEHNR and CDR2 FQNEAQ come from the germline V gene (reference sequence). CDR3 loop: CASSLREVGELFL. The CDR3 DNA sequence: TGTGCCAGCAGCTTGAGAGAAGTCGGGGAGCTGTTTTTG.